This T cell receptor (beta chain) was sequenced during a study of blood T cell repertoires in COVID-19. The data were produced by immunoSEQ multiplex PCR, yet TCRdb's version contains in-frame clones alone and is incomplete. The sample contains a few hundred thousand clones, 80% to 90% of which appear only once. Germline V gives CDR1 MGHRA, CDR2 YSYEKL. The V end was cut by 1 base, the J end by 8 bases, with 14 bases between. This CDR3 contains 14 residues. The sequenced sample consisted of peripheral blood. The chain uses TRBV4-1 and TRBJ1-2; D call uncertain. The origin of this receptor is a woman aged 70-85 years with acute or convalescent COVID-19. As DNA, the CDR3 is TGCGCCAGCAGCCAAGTAGGAACTCGGAGGGGCTACACCTTC. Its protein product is CASSQVGTRRGYTF.